This TCR beta chain comes out of a study of cytomegalovirus exposure and HLA in healthy donors. About this clone itself: Its target is unknown.

J gave up 6 bases and V 5 bases, and 8 bases lay outside the gene matches. The CDR3 extends over 14 amino acids. Germline values: CDR1 MDHEN, CDR2 SYDVKM. Study results and limitations: Per a prior analysis, the majority of TCR beta V segments were productive roughly 87% or roughly 30% of the time. Sequencing probably produced one cluster of sequence variants that were highly shared.

PCR used 60 Vbeta primers and 13 Jbeta primers. Repertoires were generated with immunoSEQ multiplex PCR, while TCRdb's copy carries only in-frame clones and drops some. The table shows about 70,000 clones, with 80% to 90% occurring only once. The receptor's source is a woman in her twenties or thirties in good health and CMV-seronegative. Sequencing was carried out using PBMCs. This chain joins TRBV28 and TRBJ2-7; 9 bases fit TRBD2. This CDR3 is CASSLTGTSTEQYF. The CDR3 bases are TGTGCCAGCAGTCTGACCGGGACTAGCACCGAGCAGTACTTC.